The clone carrying this T cell receptor (beta chain) appeared once. Generated by immunoSEQ multiplex PCR, the TCRdb table keeps only in-frame clones and is missing some. Of about 25,000 clones in the sample, approximately 80% were seen once. CDR1 and CDR2 from the germline V gene are MNHEY and SMNVEV (reference sequence). This CDR3 contains 17 residues. V lost 5 bases, J lost 2 bases, and 13 bases stayed unmatched. The sample originates from a study of OX40 agonist ivuxolimab in advanced cancers. About the study: Patients' therapy was ivuxolimab, an antibody that acts as an agonist of OX40 (CD134).

This rearrangement joins TRBV27 to TRBJ2-7; TRBD2 matches at 9 bases. The TCR originated in an adult with an advanced solid tumor such as melanoma, head and neck, liver or kidney cancer. The sequencing used CD4+ or CD8+ T cells sorted from blood, collected in a trial of the OX40 agonist ivuxolimab. CDR3 sequence: CASSPRVGSGSAYEQYF. CDR3 nucleotide sequence: TGTGCCAGCAGTCCTAGGGTGGGTAGCGGGAGTGCCTACGAGCAGTACTTC.